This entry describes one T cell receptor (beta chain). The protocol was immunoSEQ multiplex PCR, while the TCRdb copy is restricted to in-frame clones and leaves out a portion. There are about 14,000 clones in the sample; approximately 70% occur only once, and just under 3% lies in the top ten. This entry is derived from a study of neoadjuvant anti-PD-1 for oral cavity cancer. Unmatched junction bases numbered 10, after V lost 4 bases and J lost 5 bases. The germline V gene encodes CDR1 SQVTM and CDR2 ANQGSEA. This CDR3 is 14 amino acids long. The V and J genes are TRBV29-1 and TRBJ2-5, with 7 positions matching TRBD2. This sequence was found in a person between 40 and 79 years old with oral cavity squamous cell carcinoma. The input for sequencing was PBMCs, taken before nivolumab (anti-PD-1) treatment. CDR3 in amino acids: CSVGETSSLETQYF. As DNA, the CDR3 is TGCAGCGTTGGTGAGACTAGCTCTCTGGAGACCCAGTACTTC. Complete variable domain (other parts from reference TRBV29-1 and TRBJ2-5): SAVISQKPSRDICQRGTSLTIQCQVDSQVTMMFWYRQQPGQSLTLIATANQGSEATYESGFVIDKFPISRPNLTFSTLTVSNMSPEDSSIYLCSVGETSSLETQYFGPGTRLLVL.